This passage covers 15 T cell receptor beta chains from one sample sequenced in a study of OX40 agonist ivuxolimab in advanced cancers. Library construction relied on the immunoSEQ multiplex PCR assay. In its TCRdb copy, this immuneACCESS table keeps in-frame sequences only and misses some clones. Where compared with another copy, unresolved V genes explain less than half of these, and the others have no known cause. The table for this sample lists tens of thousands of clones; roughly 84% of them were counted only once. Clones ranked in the top ten supply about 0.32% of the sample. The sample here was CD4+ or CD8+ T cells sorted from blood, taken in a trial of the OX40 agonist ivuxolimab. These receptors were obtained from an adult with an advanced solid tumor such as melanoma, head and neck, liver or kidney cancer.

The chain recombines TRBV19 with TRBJ1-4; tentative D call: TRBD1 (5 bases). V lost 5 bases and J 0 bases, leaving 13 bases between the germline ends. Germline CDR1 reads LNHDA; CDR2 reads SQIVND (reference sequence). The CDR3 totals 16 residues. As DNA, the CDR3 is TGTGCCAGTAGTTTTACAGGCAAAACAACTAATGAAAAACTGTTTTTT. Protein product: CASSFTGKTTNEKLFF.

The V call is TRBV11-1, the J call TRBJ2-5; no firm D call. There are 13 residues in the CDR3. The germline V gene has CDR1 SGHAT and CDR2 FQDESV (reference sequence). V was trimmed by 4 bases and J by 0 bases, leaving 6 bases between them. CDR3 loop: CASSSDDQETQYF. The CDR3 nucleotides read TGTGCCAGCAGCTCGGACGACCAAGAGACCCAGTACTTC.

The gene calls are TRBV29-1 and TRBJ2-2, with 9 bases aligning to TRBD1. J gave up 0 bases and V 5 bases, and 10 bases lay outside the gene matches. In germline, CDR1 is SQVTM, CDR2 ANQGSEA. This CDR3 has 17 amino acids. The CDR3 here is CSVKSQQGASNTGELFF. DNA of the CDR3: TGCAGCGTTAAATCCCAACAGGGGGCTTCGAACACCGGGGAGCTGTTTTTT.

V and J are TRBV5-4 and TRBJ2-1; 8 bases are a match to TRBD1. Germline values: CDR1 SGHNT, CDR2 YYREEE (reference sequence). After removal of 4 bases from V and 14 bases from J, the junction contained 5 bases not matched to a gene. The CDR3 is made up of 11 amino acids. This CDR3 reads CASSTRDRKFF. In DNA, the CDR3 is TGTGCCAGCAGCACCCGGGACAGGAAGTTCTTC. Variable domain in full (rest from reference TRBV5-4 and TRBJ2-1): ETGVTQSPTHLIKTRGQQVTLRCSSQSGHNTVSWYQQALGQGPQFIFQYYREEENGRGNFPPRFSGLQFPNYSSELNVNALELDDSALYLCASSTRDRKFFGPGTRLTVL.

The V gene is TRBV28, the J gene TRBJ2-2; 7 bases line up with TRBD2. Germline V gives CDR1 MDHEN, CDR2 SYDVKM. The junction had 7 bases not matched to a gene; V was cut back by 7 bases and J by 5 bases. The CDR3 consists of 14 residues. The CDR3 bases are TGTGCCAGCACTCGGGGCGGGGGTACCGGGGAGCTGTTTTTT. It is translated as CASTRGGGTGELFF. Combining the CDR3 with reference TRBV28 and TRBJ2-2 gives the whole variable domain DVKVTQSSRYLVKRTGEKVFLECVQDMDHENMFWYRQDPGLGLRLIYFSYDVKMKEKGDIPEGYSVSREKKERFSLILESASTNQTSMYLCASTRGGGTGELFFGEGSRLTVL.

This sequence joins TRBV4-3 and TRBJ1-2; no reliable D call. Germline CDR1 is LGHNA and CDR2 is YSLEER. V shed 0 bases and J shed 4 bases, with 9 bases lying between them. The CDR3 consists of 14 residues. DNA of the CDR3: TGCGCCAGCAGCCAAGATCGATCTGGCTATGGCTACACCTTC. This encodes CASSQDRSGYGYTF.

CDR3 coding DNA: TGTGCCAGCTCACCACCGAAGACCTCCTACGAGCAGTACTTC. This gives the protein CASSPPKTSYEQYF. J is TRBJ2-7 and V is TRBV18; D is uncertain. Germline V gene sequence: CDR1 KGHSH, CDR2 LQKENI. The CDR3 runs to 14 residues. V was clipped by 0 bases and J by 0 bases, with 6 bases between them.

The J gene is TRBJ1-5, the V gene TRBV30; D gene ambiguous. The CDR3 loop spans 15 amino acids. Looked up from germline, CDR1 is GTSNPN and CDR2 is SVGIG (reference sequence). Trimming cost V 0 bases and J 2 bases, with 11 bases left between them. The CDR3 reads CAWSVRGFGNQPQHF. CDR3 nucleotides: TGTGCCTGGAGTGTAAGAGGGTTTGGCAATCAGCCCCAGCATTTT.

This chain joins TRBV2 and TRBJ1-2, with D tentatively TRBD1 (6 bases). Between the trimmed V and J ends, which lost 6 bases and 4 bases, there was a span of 18 bases. Germline CDR1 SNHLY, CDR2 FYNNEI. This CDR3 is 15 amino acids long. CDR3 nucleotide sequence: TGTGCCAGCAGATCGGGCCCAGGGGTCGGCTATGGCTACACCTTC. It translates to CASRSGPGVGYGYTF.

This rearrangement joins TRBV2 to TRBJ1-2; D uncertain. Trimming removed 3 bases from V and 2 bases from J, with 7 bases in between. The CDR3 spans 13 residues. Germline loops: CDR1 SNHLY, CDR2 FYNNEI. The CDR3 DNA reads TGTGCCAGCAGTGACGGGCAGAACTATGGCTACACCTTC. Its translation is CASSDGQNYGYTF.

This clone was seen once. The chain combines TRBV5-1 with TRBJ1-4; tentative D call: TRBD1 (5 bases). The CDR3 has 15 residues. Trimming took off 2 bases at V and 3 bases at J, with 11 bases between the two ends. CDR1 is SGHRS, CDR2 YFSETQ, per germline. The CDR3 is CASSFMGDPNEKLFF. Here the CDR3 DNA reads TGCGCCAGCAGCTTTATGGGGGACCCTAATGAAAAACTGTTTTTT.

The V call is TRBV15, the J call TRBJ2-1; 9 bases fit TRBD2. This CDR3 is built from 16 residues. The ends lost 0 bases at V and 6 bases at J; junction bases unmatched: 6. Germline CDR1 LNHNV, CDR2 YYDKDF (reference sequence). The DNA for the CDR3 is TGTGCCACCAGCAGAGAGGCGGGAGGGCTAGGCAATGAGCAGTTCTTC. Translation: CATSREAGGLGNEQFF.

The chain carries TRBV18 and TRBJ1-2, with 7 bases matching TRBD1. This CDR3 spans 14 amino acids. V trimming: 2 bases; J trimming: 5 bases; junction bases outside the gene matches: 5. Germline V gene data show CDR1 as KGHSH and CDR2 as LQKENI. The CDR3: CASSPTRGEYGYTF. CDR3 sequence (DNA): TGTGCCAGCTCACCAACCAGGGGGGAATATGGCTACACCTTC. Variable domain in full (rest from reference TRBV18 and TRBJ1-2): NAGVMQNPRHLVRRRGQEARLRCSPMKGHSHVYWYRQLPEEGLKFMVYLQKENIIDESGMPKERFSAEFPKEGPSILRIQQVVRGDSAAYFCASSPTRGEYGYTFGSGTRLTVV.

This clone was found once. This chain links TRBV5-1 with TRBJ2-3; D is uncertain. The CDR3 covers 17 residues. Trimming pared 2 bases from V and 5 bases from J, leaving 21 bases between. Germline assignment: CDR1 SGHRS and CDR2 YFSETQ. CDR3 amino acids: CASSFQTRAYPRDTQYF. The CDR3 DNA follows: TGCGCCAGCAGCTTCCAAACCCGGGCTTACCCGAGAGATACGCAGTATTTT.

The V call is TRBV19, the J call TRBJ2-5; D is undetermined. This CDR3 comprises 15 residues. CDR1 is LNHDA and CDR2 is SQIVND in the germline V gene (reference sequence). Deletions cut 3 bases from V and 8 bases from J, with 19 bases between. The CDR3 nucleotides read TGTGCCAGTAGTATTGGGAACAGAGTTTCAGAAACCCAGTACTTC. Protein product: CASSIGNRVSETQYF.